Given below is one T cell receptor beta chain in context. The antigen is not known. This record belongs to a study of PD-1 blockade in classical Hodgkin lymphoma. As for the study in general: Each patient was given nivolumab 3 mg/kg through a vein every 2 weeks. Study outcomes and limitations: For complete responders, baseline diversity was comparable to that of newly diagnosed patients. Excluded were patients who started nivolumab under 1 year after ASCT, a group that had lower diversity. A significant rise in TCR diversity was seen by C4D1 for CD4+ cells but not for CD8+ cells.

The repertoire was sequenced with immunoSEQ multiplex PCR; TCRdb's copy has only in-frame clones and lacks some. The sample records 4,000 to 4,500 clones, about four fifths being singletons. The germline V gene encodes CDR1 SGHTA and CDR2 FQGNSA. The CDR3 covers 16 residues. V trimming: 3 bases; J trimming: 2 bases; junction bases outside the gene matches: 7. No patient escaped relapse after autologous stem cell transplantation, and brentuximab vedotin exposure varied. This TCR was recovered from a human donor with classical Hodgkin lymphoma. This specimen was peripheral blood mononuclear cells (PBMCs), taken at baseline. The gene calls are TRBV7-2 and TRBJ2-7, with 10 positions matching TRBD1. Here the CDR3 reads CASSLNPGQGTYEQYF. CDR3 DNA: TGTGCCAGCAGCTTGAATCCGGGACAGGGGACCTACGAGCAGTACTTC.